What follows are 24 T cell receptor beta chains derived from one specimen sequenced in a study of cytotoxic CD8 clonotypes in ibrutinib-treated CLL. The method was immunoSEQ multiplex PCR; TCRdb's version includes in-frame clones alone and lacks a portion of them. The sample shows 33,000 or so clones, 49% of them seen only once. Sequences were derived from PBMCs, sampled before ibrutinib treatment. These receptors came from a human donor with chronic lymphocytic leukemia.

V usage is TRBV28 and J usage is TRBJ1-2; D might be TRBD1 (5 bases). V shed 2 bases and J shed 4 bases, with 8 bases lying between them. The CDR3 covers 13 residues. Looked up from germline, CDR1 is MDHEN and CDR2 is SYDVKM. The CDR3 here is CASSLPGSYGYTF. CDR3 sequence (DNA): TGTGCCAGCAGTTTACCAGGGAGCTATGGCTACACCTTC.

The chain employs TRBV7-3 and TRBJ2-3, with 8 bases identical to TRBD1. Germline CDR1 reads SGHTA; CDR2 reads FQGTGA. The CDR3 totals 17 residues. With 2 bases clipped from V and 1 base from J, the junction kept 8 bases outside the gene matches. The CDR3 spells CASSLYGRGLGTDTQYF. CDR3 bases: TGTGCCAGCAGCTTATACGGCAGGGGGCTCGGCACAGATACGCAGTATTTT. Based on the CDR3 plus reference TRBV7-3 and TRBJ2-3, the full variable domain is GAGVSQTPSNKVTEKGKYVELRCDPISGHTALYWYRQSLGQGPEFLIYFQGTGAADDSGLPNDRFFAVRPEGSVSTLKIQRTERGDSAVYLCASSLYGRGLGTDTQYFGPGTRLTVL.

The chain combines TRBV18 with TRBJ2-5; D possibly corresponds to TRBD1 (5 bases). The CDR3 sequence is 14 residues long. Germline lookup yields CDR1 KGHSH and CDR2 LQKENI. Trimming left V 3 bases short and J 3 bases short, with 11 bases between. CDR3 DNA sequence: TGTGCCAGCTCACCTCTGGTAGGGGAAGAGACCCAGTACTTC. Encoded protein: CASSPLVGEETQYF.

V and J are TRBV6-5 and TRBJ2-7; D is ambiguous. Germline loops: CDR1 MNHEY, CDR2 SVGAGI. This CDR3 spans 16 amino acids. The ends were cut back, 0 bases at V and 3 bases at J, with 15 bases in the middle. The CDR3 coding sequence is TGTGCCAGCAGTTACTCGAGGACCCGAGGCTACTACGAGCAGTACTTC. Protein sequence: CASSYSRTRGYYEQYF.

V usage is TRBV19 and J usage is TRBJ2-5, with D perhaps TRBD1 (6 bases). CDR1 is LNHDA and CDR2 is SQIVND in the germline V gene (reference sequence). Between the trimmed V and J ends, which lost 5 bases and 2 bases, there was a span of 12 bases. This CDR3 has 14 residues. CDR3 residues: CASSLRTVQETQYF. Here the CDR3 DNA reads TGTGCCAGTAGTCTTCGGACAGTTCAAGAGACCCAGTACTTC.

This clone was counted between two and nine times. This rearrangement joins TRBV13 to TRBJ1-1; 9 positions agree with TRBD1. This CDR3 is 17 amino acids long. Germline assignment: CDR1 PRHDT and CDR2 FYEKMQ (reference sequence). J lost 0 bases, V lost 5 bases, and 10 bases had no gene match. The CDR3 sequence is CASSPRQGGIVNTEAFF. The CDR3 DNA is TGTGCCAGCAGCCCTAGACAGGGGGGGATCGTGAACACTGAAGCTTTCTTT.

The J gene is TRBJ1-1, the V gene TRBV9, with D unresolved. V was shortened by 7 bases and J by 1 base, with 14 bases between the two germline ends. CDR3 length: 14 amino acids. Germline V gives CDR1 SGDLS, CDR2 YYNGEE. The CDR3 sequence is CASSYTAGNTEAFF. The DNA of the CDR3 is TGTGCCAGCTCCTACACCGCAGGGAACACTGAAGCTTTCTTT. Full variable domain (rest looked up from reference TRBV9 and TRBJ1-1): DSGVTQTPKHLITATGQRVTLRCSPRSGDLSVYWYQQSLDQGLQFLIQYYNGEERAKGNILERFSAQQFPDLHSELNLSSLELGDSALYFCASSYTAGNTEAFFGQGTRLTVV.

The sample holds a few counts of this clone. The rearrangement joins TRBV5-1 to TRBJ2-7; D is uncertain. Looked up from germline, CDR1 is SGHRS and CDR2 is YFSETQ. CDR3 length: 13 amino acids. V was cut by 7 bases and J by 3 bases, with 14 bases left in between. The CDR3 coding sequence is TGCGCCAGCCGGCTGGACCGAATCTACGAGCAGTACTTC. This encodes CASRLDRIYEQYF.

This sequence joins TRBV19 and TRBJ2-6; possibly TRBD1 or TRBD2 for D (5 bases each). Trimming removed 2 bases at V and 0 bases at J, with 26 bases between. This CDR3 has 22 amino acids. Germline CDR1 reads LNHDA; CDR2 reads SQIVND (reference sequence). CDR3 residues: CASSIWGRGAPLSSSGANVLTF. The CDR3 bases are TGTGCCAGTAGTATATGGGGACGGGGAGCTCCTCTTTCATCCTCTGGGGCCAACGTCCTGACTTTC.

CDR3 nucleotide sequence: TGTGCCAGCAGCTCGACCAGACTAGCGGCCGGGGAGCTGTTTTTT. This sequence encodes CASSSTRLAAGELFF. This chain uses TRBV7-3 with TRBJ2-2; 9 bases are a match to TRBD2. Germline assignment: CDR1 SGHTA and CDR2 FQGTGA. The CDR3 has 15 amino acids. The V segment lost 4 bases and the J segment 6 bases; nucleotides outside the gene matches: 6.

The chain has TRBV5-1 and TRBJ2-7; 11 bases are a match to TRBD2. The CDR3 is made up of 15 amino acids. V lost 0 bases, J lost 6 bases, and 5 bases stayed unmatched. Germline V gives CDR1 SGHRS, CDR2 YFSETQ. In DNA, the CDR3 is TGCGCCAGCAGCTTGGGTCCTAGCGGGGGGCGCGAGCAGTACTTC. This sequence encodes CASSLGPSGGREQYF.

V is TRBV11-3 and J is TRBJ2-2; the D is unclear. There are 15 residues in the CDR3. V shed 1 base and J shed 7 bases, with 13 bases lying between them. Looked up from germline, CDR1 is SGHNT and CDR2 is YENEEA. The CDR3 spells CASSLAAWVNGELFF. The CDR3 DNA reads TGTGCCAGCAGCTTAGCCGCTTGGGTTAACGGGGAGCTGTTTTTT.

The chain combines TRBV6-5 with TRBJ1-4, with TRBD1 matching over 7 bases. V lost 6 bases and J lost 3; bases outside the gene matches: 4. This CDR3 contains 14 residues. Germline values: CDR1 MNHEY, CDR2 SVGAGI. This CDR3 reads CASSQGQANEKLFF. CDR3 DNA: TGTGCCAGCAGCCAAGGACAGGCTAATGAAAAACTGTTTTTT.

V gene TRBV29-1 combines with J gene TRBJ2-4; D possibly corresponds to TRBD1 (5 bases). CDR1 is SQVTM, CDR2 ANQGSEA, per germline. The V end lost 8 bases, the J end lost 0 bases, and 23 bases lay between the germline ends. The CDR3 runs 17 residues. CDR3 in DNA: TGCAGCCCTGATTGTCCCGACAGCCCACTAGCCAAAAACATTCAGTACTTC. Amino acids: CSPDCPDSPLAKNIQYF.

This chain uses TRBV28 with TRBJ1-4, with D maybe TRBD1 (5 bases). Germline-derived CDR1 and CDR2 are MDHEN and SYDVKM. The CDR3 runs to 14 residues. The V gene lost 5 bases and the J gene lost 8 bases, with 15 bases spanning the gap. The CDR3, as DNA: TGTGCCAGCAGTCCCCCGGCCGGGGACGAAAAACTGTTTTTT. Translating gives CASSPPAGDEKLFF.

This chain connects TRBV7-2 to TRBJ1-2; a possible D gene is TRBD1 (6 bases). The CDR3 is made up of 17 amino acids. Trimming cost V 2 bases and J 2 bases, with 18 bases left between them. In germline, CDR1 is SGHTA, CDR2 FQGNSA. CDR3 region: CASSLISWGRENYGYTF. The CDR3 nucleotides are TGTGCCAGCAGCTTAATTAGTTGGGGGCGCGAAAACTATGGCTACACCTTC.

V is TRBV6-9 and J is TRBJ1-1, with TRBD1 identical over 10 bases. The CDR3 runs 14 residues. The germline V gene has CDR1 MNHGY and CDR2 SVAAGI. J was trimmed by 3 bases and V by 8 bases; bases with no gene match: 6. The CDR3 coding sequence is TGTGCCAGCCCCGGGACAGGGGTGGACACTGAAGCTTTCTTT. It specifies CASPGTGVDTEAFF.

This clone has a handful of counts. This rearrangement joins TRBV28 to TRBJ2-7; no definite D call. Germline loops: CDR1 MDHEN, CDR2 SYDVKM. The CDR3 length is 11 residues. V lost 6 bases, J lost 4 bases, and 7 bases lay in between. CDR3 in DNA: TGTGCCAGCAGCCGACTGTACGAGCAGTACTTC. Protein sequence: CASSRLYEQYF.

V usage is TRBV6-5 and J usage is TRBJ1-1; D gene unclear. V was trimmed by 3 bases and J by 5 bases, leaving 10 bases between them. CDR3 length: 13 amino acids. Germline CDR1 MNHEY, CDR2 SVGAGI. The CDR3 spells CASSYLSGTEAFF. The CDR3 coding sequence is TGTGCCAGCAGTTATTTAAGTGGGACTGAAGCTTTCTTT.

V and J are TRBV7-9 and TRBJ2-1, with no clear D. Germline CDR1 and CDR2: SEHNR and FQNEAQ (reference sequence). CDR3 length equals 12 residues. With 0 bases removed from V and 6 bases from J, the gap between germline ends came to 3 bases. Here the CDR3 reads CASSLAVNEQFF. The CDR3 bases are TGTGCCAGCAGCTTAGCCGTCAATGAGCAGTTCTTC. The full variable domain, with the rest looked up from reference TRBV7-9 and TRBJ2-1, is DTGVSQNPRHKITKRGQNVTFRCDPISEHNRLYWYRQTLGQGPEFLTYFQNEAQLEKSRLLSDRFSAERPKGSFSTLEIQRTEQGDSAMYLCASSLAVNEQFFGPGTRLTVL.

For this clone: Distinct nucleotide sequences in the sample also encode this CDR3. The chain has TRBV5-1 and TRBJ2-6; possibly TRBD1 for D (6 bases). Germline V gene data show CDR1 as SGHRS and CDR2 as YFSETQ. V was clipped by 3 bases and J by 2 bases, with 9 bases between them. The CDR3 contains 15 residues. The CDR3 spells CASSYRTAGANVLTF. The CDR3 nucleotides read TGCGCCAGCAGCTACCGGACAGCTGGGGCCAACGTCCTGACTTTC.

The chain couples TRBV29-1 to TRBJ2-7; 7 bases align to TRBD1. Germline lookup yields CDR1 SQVTM and CDR2 ANQGSEA. The V gene end was trimmed by 5 bases and the J gene end by 0 bases; junction bases not matched to a gene: 7. The CDR3 totals 14 residues. Here the CDR3 reads CSVTGVGLSYEQYF. The CDR3 DNA reads TGCAGCGTTACAGGGGTGGGCCTCTCCTACGAGCAGTACTTC.

V gene TRBV4-1 combines with J gene TRBJ2-7; 9 positions agree with TRBD1. The germline gives CDR1 MGHRA, CDR2 YSYEKL. The length of the CDR3 is 15 residues. V shed 3 bases, J shed 4 bases, and the junction held 7 bases outside the gene matches. The chain's CDR3 is CASSQSPGQGYEQYF. The CDR3 DNA follows: TGCGCCAGCAGCCAGTCCCCGGGACAGGGTTACGAGCAGTACTTC.

This clone was seen a few times. This chain connects TRBV18 to TRBJ2-3; TRBD1 aligns across 7 bases. Looked up from germline, CDR1 is KGHSH and CDR2 is LQKENI. V was pared by 2 bases and J by 1 base, with 9 bases of the junction left unmatched. The CDR3 is made up of 17 amino acids. CDR3 sequence (DNA): TGTGCCAGCTCACCAAAGAGAACAGGGGCGGGCACAGATACGCAGTATTTT. As protein: CASSPKRTGAGTDTQYF.